This T cell receptor beta chain was documented in a study of regulatory T cells in long-lasting Graves disease. Overall study: Persistent cases were those of Graves' disease that involved over 5 years of antithyroid drugs with positive TSH receptor antibodies.

CDR1 and CDR2 (germline): MNHEY, SMNVEV (reference sequence). The V and J ends lost 7 bases and 6 bases respectively, with 39 bases between them. The CDR3 totals 21 residues. Time point: persistent/refractory GD, antithyroid drugs over 5 years with positive TRAb. The TCR library was made from RNA extracted from PBMCs. Staff took approximately 10 milliliters of peripheral blood and put it into EDTA tubes. CDR3-region Arm-PCR and iRepertoire HTBI primers produced the TCR beta libraries. TCRdb fed the multiplex PCR reads into MiXCR, producing one record per CDR3 protein. This repertoire shows approximately 690,000 distinct CDR3 sequences, around 32% found once; its top ten account for about 42%.

This TCR came from a female donor with Graves disease. V is TRBV27 and J is TRBJ1-1; D may be TRBD1 (5 bases). The material sequenced was peripheral blood mononuclear cells (PBMCs), taken when the disease was refractory, from a patient treated with antithyroid drugs. The CDR3: CASIPPSSGLGGVLVGAEAFF. DNA of the CDR3: TGTGCCAGCATCCCCCCCTCGTCGGGGCTGGGGGGGGTATTGGTTGGGGCTGAAGCTTTCTTT.